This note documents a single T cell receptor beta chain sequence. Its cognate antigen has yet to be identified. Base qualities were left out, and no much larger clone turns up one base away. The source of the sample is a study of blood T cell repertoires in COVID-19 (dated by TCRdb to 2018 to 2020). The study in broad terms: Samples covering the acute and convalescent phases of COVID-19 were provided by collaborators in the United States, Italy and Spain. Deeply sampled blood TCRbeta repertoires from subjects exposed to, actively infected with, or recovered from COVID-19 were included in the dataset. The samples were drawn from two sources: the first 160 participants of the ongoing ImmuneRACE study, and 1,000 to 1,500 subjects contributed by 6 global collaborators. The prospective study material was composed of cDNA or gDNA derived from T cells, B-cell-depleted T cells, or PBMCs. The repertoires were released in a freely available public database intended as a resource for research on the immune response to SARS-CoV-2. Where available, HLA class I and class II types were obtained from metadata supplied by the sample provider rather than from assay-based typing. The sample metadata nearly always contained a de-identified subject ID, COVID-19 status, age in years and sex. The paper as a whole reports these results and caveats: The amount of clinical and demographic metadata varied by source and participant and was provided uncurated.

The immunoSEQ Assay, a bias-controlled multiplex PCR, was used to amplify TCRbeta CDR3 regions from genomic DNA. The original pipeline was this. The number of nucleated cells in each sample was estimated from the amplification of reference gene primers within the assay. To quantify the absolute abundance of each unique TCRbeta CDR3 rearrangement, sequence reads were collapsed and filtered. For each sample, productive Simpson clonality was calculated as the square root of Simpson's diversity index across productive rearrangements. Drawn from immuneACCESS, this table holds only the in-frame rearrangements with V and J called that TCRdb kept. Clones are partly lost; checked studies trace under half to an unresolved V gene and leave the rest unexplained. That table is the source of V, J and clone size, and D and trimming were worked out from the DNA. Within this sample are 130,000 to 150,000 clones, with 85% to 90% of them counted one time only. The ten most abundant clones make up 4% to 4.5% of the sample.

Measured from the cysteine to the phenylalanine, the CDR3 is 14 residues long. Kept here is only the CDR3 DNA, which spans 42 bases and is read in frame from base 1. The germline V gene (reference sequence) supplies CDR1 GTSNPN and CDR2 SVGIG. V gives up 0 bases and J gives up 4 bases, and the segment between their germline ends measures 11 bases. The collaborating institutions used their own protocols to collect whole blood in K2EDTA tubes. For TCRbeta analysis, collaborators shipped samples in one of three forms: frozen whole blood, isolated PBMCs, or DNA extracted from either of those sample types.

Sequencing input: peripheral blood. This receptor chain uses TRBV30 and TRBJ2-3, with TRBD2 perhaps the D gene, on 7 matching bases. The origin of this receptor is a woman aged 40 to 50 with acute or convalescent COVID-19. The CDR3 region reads CAWSVGGRADTQYF. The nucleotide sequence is TGTGCCTGGAGTGTGGGGGGGCGGGCAGATACGCAGTATTTT.